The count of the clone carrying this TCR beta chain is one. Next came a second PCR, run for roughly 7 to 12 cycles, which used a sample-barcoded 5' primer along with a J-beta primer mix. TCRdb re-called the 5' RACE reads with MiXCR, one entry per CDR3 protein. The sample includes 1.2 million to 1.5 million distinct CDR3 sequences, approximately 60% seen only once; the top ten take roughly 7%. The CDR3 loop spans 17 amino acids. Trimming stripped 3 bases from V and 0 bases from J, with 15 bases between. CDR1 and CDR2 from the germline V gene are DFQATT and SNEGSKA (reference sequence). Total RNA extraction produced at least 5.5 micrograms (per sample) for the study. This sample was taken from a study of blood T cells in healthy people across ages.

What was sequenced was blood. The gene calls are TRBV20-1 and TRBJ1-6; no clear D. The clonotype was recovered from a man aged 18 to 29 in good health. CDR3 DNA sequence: TGCAGTGCTAGGGGATACACCCCGAGCTCCTATAATTCACCCCTCCACTTT. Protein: CSARGYTPSSYNSPLHF.